Following are 25 T cell receptor beta chains from one sample sequenced in a study of cytomegalovirus exposure and HLA in healthy donors. PCR involved 60 Vbeta and 13 Jbeta primers. Repertoires were generated with immunoSEQ multiplex PCR, while TCRdb's copy carries only in-frame clones and drops some. The sample has 110,000 or so clones; around four fifths are singletons. The sequencing sample was made of PBMCs. Receptors were obtained from a man aged 25-40 years in good health and CMV-seronegative.

The CDR3 spells CASSIRQGPSGANVLTF. CDR3 bases: TGTGCCAGCAGCATCCGACAGGGACCCTCTGGGGCCAACGTCCTGACTTTC. This chain uses TRBV9 with TRBJ2-6; TRBD1 agrees at 7 bases. The length of the CDR3 is 17 residues. The J segment lost 0 bases and the V segment lost 4 bases, leaving 7 bases of the junction unmatched. The germline gives CDR1 SGDLS, CDR2 YYNGEE.

This chain joins TRBV2 and TRBJ1-6, with 8 bases fitting TRBD1. Germline assignment: CDR1 SNHLY and CDR2 FYNNEI. The V and J ends lost 6 bases and 6 bases, in that order; junction bases with no gene match: 10. This CDR3 has 16 residues. CDR3 sequence (DNA): TGTGCCAGCAGGGGGGATAGGACAGGGAGTAATTCACCCCTCCACTTT. As protein: CASRGDRTGSNSPLHF.

The V and J genes are TRBV14 and TRBJ2-3, with D tentatively TRBD2 (6 bases). The CDR3 is 15 amino acids. V shed 0 bases and J shed 4 bases, with 11 bases lying between them. Germline V gene sequence: CDR1 SGHDN, CDR2 FVKESK. For the CDR3, the DNA is TGTGCCAGCAGCCAAGAAGGGGTAGCGGCAGATACGCAGTATTTT. This encodes CASSQEGVAADTQYF.

The J gene is TRBJ1-2, the V gene TRBV20-1; the match to TRBD1 covers 10 bases. The CDR3 length is 11 residues. Trimming at V came to 6 bases and at J to 6 bases, leaving 1 base not matched to a gene. Germline CDR1 DFQATT, CDR2 SNEGSKA (reference sequence). This CDR3 is CSAGTGDGYTF. CDR3 coding DNA: TGCAGTGCGGGGACAGGGGATGGCTACACCTTC.

V usage is TRBV6-5 and J usage is TRBJ2-7; 11 nucleotides agree with TRBD1. The CDR3 length is 14 residues. V was clipped by 6 bases and J by 4 bases; unmatched bases: 5. Germline CDR1 and CDR2: MNHEY and SVGAGI. CDR3: CASRTDRGPYEQYF. The CDR3 nucleotides are TGTGCCAGCAGGACGGACAGGGGGCCATACGAGCAGTACTTC.

This sequence joins TRBV2 and TRBJ1-1, with TRBD1 identical over 8 bases. This CDR3 contains 17 residues. The V gene's germline CDR1 is SNHLY and CDR2 FYNNEI. V lost 4 bases and J lost 1; bases outside the gene matches: 11. DNA of the CDR3: TGTGCCAGCAGTGGGGGGGATAAGGGACAGGCGAACACTGAAGCTTTCTTT. Protein: CASSGGDKGQANTEAFF. Full variable domain (rest looked up from reference TRBV2 and TRBJ1-1): EPEVTQTPSHQVTQMGQEVILRCVPISNHLYFYWYRQILGQKVEFLVSFYNNEISEKSEIFDDQFSVERPDGSNFTLKIRSTKLEDSAMYFCASSGGDKGQANTEAFFGQGTRLTVV.

This sequence joins TRBV20-1 and TRBJ2-1; D is unclear. V shed 0 bases and J shed 6 bases, with 3 bases lying between them. CDR3 length equals 11 residues. Germline V gene lookup returns CDR1 DFQATT and CDR2 SNEGSKA (reference sequence). The CDR3 DNA follows: TGCAGTGCTAGAGACTTCAATGAGCAGTTCTTC. Amino acid sequence: CSARDFNEQFF.

This clone was seen a single time. This rearrangement joins TRBV28 to TRBJ2-7; 7 bases agree with TRBD1. There are 14 residues in the CDR3. From germline, CDR1 is MDHEN and CDR2 SYDVKM. J lost 2 bases, V lost 6 bases, and 7 bases had no gene match. CDR3 DNA sequence: TGTGCCAGCAGCCTCCGACAGGGACCCTACGAGCAGTACTTC. This sequence encodes CASSLRQGPYEQYF.

The rearrangement uses TRBV5-6 and TRBJ2-1, with D hard to call. CDR1 and CDR2 (germline): SGHDT, YYEEEE. The V end was cut by 0 bases, the J end by 0 bases, with 7 bases between. The CDR3 has 15 amino acids. CDR3 sequence (DNA): TGTGCCAGCAGCTTGGCACGGAGCTCCTACAATGAGCAGTTCTTC. Encoded protein: CASSLARSSYNEQFF.

This rearrangement joins TRBV5-1 to TRBJ2-3; 9 bases line up with TRBD2. With V trimmed by 0 bases and J by 3 bases, 2 bases remained unmatched. The CDR3 consists of 15 residues. From germline, CDR1 is SGHRS and CDR2 YFSETQ. CDR3 region: CASSLGGGATDTQYF. In DNA form, the CDR3 reads TGCGCCAGCAGCTTGGGCGGGGGGGCAACAGATACGCAGTATTTT.

The V and J genes are TRBV7-6 and TRBJ2-3; TRBD2 aligns across 9 bases. CDR1 and CDR2 from the germline V gene are SGHVS and FNYEAQ. Trimming removed 0 bases from V and 0 bases from J; junction bases left unmatched: 7. This CDR3 comprises 18 residues. The CDR3 sequence: CASSLAALTSGSTDTQYF. CDR3 coding DNA: TGTGCCAGCAGCTTAGCGGCCCTCACTAGCGGGAGCACAGATACGCAGTATTTT.

This sequence joins TRBV28 and TRBJ1-1, with D tentatively TRBD1 (6 bases). Germline V gives CDR1 MDHEN, CDR2 SYDVKM. V lost 4 bases to trimming and J lost 5 bases, with 17 bases between them. The CDR3 spans 15 residues. The CDR3 is CASSSVNRVTTEAFF. The CDR3 coding sequence is TGTGCCAGCAGTTCCGTAAACAGGGTGACAACTGAAGCTTTCTTT.

The chain uses TRBV5-1 and TRBJ2-2; TRBD1 aligns across 7 bases. CDR1 is SGHRS and CDR2 is YFSETQ in the germline V gene. This CDR3 contains 15 residues. The J segment lost 0 bases and the V segment lost 4 bases, leaving 3 bases of the junction unmatched. CDR3 amino acids: CASSPGTANTGELFF. For the CDR3, the DNA is TGCGCCAGCAGCCCCGGGACAGCGAACACCGGGGAGCTGTTTTTT.

As for this clone: At one of its ends the junction is not consistent with the germline gene, which may arise from a read error. The rearrangement joins TRBV7-7 to TRBJ2-5; 9 nucleotides align to TRBD1. The CDR3 contains 15 residues. Germline loops: CDR1 SSHAT, CDR2 FNYEAQ (reference sequence). CDR3: CASSSKIPGQGTKDF. Written as DNA, the CDR3 is TGTGCTAGCAGTTCGAAGATACCGGGACAGGGAACAAAGGACTTC. Based on the CDR3 plus reference TRBV7-7 and TRBJ2-5, the full variable domain is GAGVSQSPRYKVTKRGQDVTLRCDPISSHATLYWYQQALGQGPEFLTYFNYEAQPDKSGLPSDRFSAERPEGSISTLTIQRTEQRDSAMYRCASSSKIPGQGTKDFGPGTRLLVL.

V gene TRBV21-1 combines with J gene TRBJ1-2. TRBV21-1 is recorded as a pseudogene. The CDR3 contains 12 residues. The CDR3 loop is CASIVGGGGYTF. Written as DNA, the CDR3 is TGTGCCAGCATTGTCGGGGGGGGAGGCTACACCTTC.

The rearrangement joins TRBV5-1 to TRBJ2-1; 8 bases match TRBD2. After removal of 7 bases from V and 4 bases from J, the junction contained 22 bases not matched to a gene. CDR3 length: 19 residues. The V gene's germline CDR1 is SGHRS and CDR2 YFSETQ. The CDR3 DNA sequence: TGCGCCAGCGCTAGCCAAAAAATAGCGGGAACAGAAAAATACAATGAGCAGTTCTTC. Its protein product is CASASQKIAGTEKYNEQFF.

The rearrangement links TRBV10-3 to TRBJ2-1, with TRBD2 identical over 14 bases. With V trimmed by 4 bases and J by 8 bases, 7 bases remained unmatched. Germline V lookup: CDR1 ENHRY, CDR2 SYGVKD. The CDR3 spans 16 residues. CDR3 coding DNA: TGTGCCATCAGTGTTGGACTAGCGGGGGGTGAAGATGAGCAGTTCTTC. It is translated as CAISVGLAGGEDEQFF.

The V call is TRBV9, the J call TRBJ1-4; D might be TRBD1 (5 bases). The CDR3 runs to 13 residues. Germline V gene lookup returns CDR1 SGDLS and CDR2 YYNGEE. Trimming removed 8 bases at V and 8 bases at J, with 16 bases between. The CDR3 bases are TGTGCCAGTTGGGGAACGGGGGAAGAAAAACTGTTTTTT. Translation: CASWGTGEEKLFF.

The chain uses TRBV7-9 and TRBJ2-6; possibly TRBD1 for D (5 bases). This CDR3 is 15 amino acids long. Germline values: CDR1 SEHNR, CDR2 FQNEAQ (reference sequence). Deletions cut 4 bases from V and 0 bases from J, with 7 bases between. CDR3 sequence: CASSSTGSGANVLTF. The CDR3 nucleotides read TGTGCCAGCAGCTCTACAGGCTCTGGGGCCAACGTCCTGACTTTC.

The gene calls are TRBV7-9 and TRBJ1-5; D perhaps matches TRBD1 (5 bases). The CDR3 contains 15 residues. Looked up from germline, CDR1 is SEHNR and CDR2 is FQNEAQ (reference sequence). Deletions cut 1 base from V and 0 bases from J, with 7 bases between. Here the CDR3 reads CASSLGGLSNQPQHF. For the CDR3, the DNA is TGTGCCAGCAGCTTAGGGGGCCTTAGCAATCAGCCCCAGCATTTT.

The rearrangement uses TRBV18 and TRBJ2-5; 10 bases are shared with TRBD2. The J segment lost 5 bases and the V segment lost 0 bases, leaving 3 bases of the junction unmatched. CDR3 length: 15 residues. Per germline, CDR1 KGHSH and CDR2 LQKENI. CDR3 sequence reads: CASSPPGTSVETQYF. The CDR3, as DNA: TGTGCCAGCTCACCACCGGGGACTAGCGTTGAGACCCAGTACTTC.

In this sample, this clone turned up a few times. The rearrangement joins TRBV4-3 to TRBJ2-1, with 11 positions matching TRBD2. The germline V gene encodes CDR1 LGHNA and CDR2 YSLEER. The CDR3 totals 15 residues. The trim removed 3 bases at V and 10 bases at J, leaving 8 bases unmatched. DNA of the CDR3: TGCGCCAGCAGCCACGATACTAGCGGGAGCGGGGAGCAGTTCTTC. Its translation is CASSHDTSGSGEQFF.

This chain joins TRBV9 and TRBJ2-7; D possibly corresponds to TRBD1 (6 bases). V was shortened by 0 bases and J by 3 bases, with 10 bases between the two germline ends. The germline CDR1 and CDR2 sequences are SGDLS and YYNGEE. CDR3 length: 14 residues. The DNA for the CDR3 is TGTGCCAGCAGCGTAGGAGGGGGTAACTACGAGCAGTACTTC. Translation: CASSVGGGNYEQYF. Variable domain in full (rest from reference TRBV9 and TRBJ2-7): DSGVTQTPKHLITATGQRVTLRCSPRSGDLSVYWYQQSLDQGLQFLIQYYNGEERAKGNILERFSAQQFPDLHSELNLSSLELGDSALYFCASSVGGGNYEQYFGPGTRLTVT.

J is TRBJ2-3 and V is TRBV6-5; 9 nucleotides line up with TRBD2. This CDR3 contains 16 residues. Germline V gives CDR1 MNHEY, CDR2 SVGAGI. V was pared by 1 base and J by 3 bases, with 5 bases of the junction left unmatched. CDR3 region: CASSYYAGGKTDTQYF. CDR3 bases: TGTGCCAGCAGTTACTATGCGGGAGGGAAGACAGATACGCAGTATTTT.

The chain carries TRBV28 and TRBJ1-5, with a tentative D call TRBD1 (5 bases). The CDR3 is 16 residues long. The V gene lost 4 bases and the J gene lost 1 base, with 14 bases spanning the gap. In germline, CDR1 is MDHEN, CDR2 SYDVKM. This chain's CDR3 is CASSYGGSLSNQPQHF. The CDR3 nucleotides read TGTGCCAGCAGTTACGGGGGAAGTTTAAGCAATCAGCCCCAGCATTTT.